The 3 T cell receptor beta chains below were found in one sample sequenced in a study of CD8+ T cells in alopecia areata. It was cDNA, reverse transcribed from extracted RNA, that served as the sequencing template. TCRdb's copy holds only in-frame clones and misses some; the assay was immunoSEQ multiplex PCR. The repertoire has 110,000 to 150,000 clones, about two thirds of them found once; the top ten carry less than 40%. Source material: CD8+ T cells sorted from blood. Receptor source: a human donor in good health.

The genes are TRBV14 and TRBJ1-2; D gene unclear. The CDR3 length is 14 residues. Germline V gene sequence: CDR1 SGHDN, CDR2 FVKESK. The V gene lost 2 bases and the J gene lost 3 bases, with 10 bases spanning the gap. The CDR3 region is CASSQFASDYGYTF. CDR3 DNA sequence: TGTGCCAGCAGCCAATTTGCATCCGACTATGGCTACACCTTC.

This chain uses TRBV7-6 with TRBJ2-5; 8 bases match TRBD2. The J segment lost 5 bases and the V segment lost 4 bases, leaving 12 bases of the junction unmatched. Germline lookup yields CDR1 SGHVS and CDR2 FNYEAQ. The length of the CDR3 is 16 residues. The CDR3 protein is CASSSVLAEAEETQYF. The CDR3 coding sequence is TGTGCCAGCAGCTCAGTACTAGCGGAGGCGGAGGAGACCCAGTACTTC. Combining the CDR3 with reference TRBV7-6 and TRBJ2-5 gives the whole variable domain GAGVSQSPRYKVTKRGQDVALRCDPISGHVSLYWYRQALGQGPEFLTYFNYEAQQDKSGLPNDRFSAERPEGSISTLTIQRTEQRDSAMYRCASSSVLAEAEETQYFGPGTRLLVL.

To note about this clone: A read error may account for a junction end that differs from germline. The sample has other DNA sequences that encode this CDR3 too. Here the CDR3 DNA reads TGCAGCGTTCCCGTCAGGGGGCCCAACGGCTCCTACGAGCAGTACTTT. Residues: CSVPVRGPNGSYEQYF. V and J are TRBV29-1 and TRBJ2-7; 8 bases map to TRBD1. Germline V gene data show CDR1 as SQVTM and CDR2 as ANQGSEA. There are 16 residues in the CDR3.